This record concerns one T cell receptor (beta chain) sequence. Per the study methods: Amplification of reference gene primers was used by the study to estimate nucleated cell counts. The protocol was immunoSEQ multiplex PCR, while the TCRdb copy is restricted to in-frame clones and leaves out a portion. D and trimming were read from the DNA, whereas the V and J calls and clone size are those reported in that table. The table lists about 40,000 clones, roughly 86% of them singletons. The data originate from a study of blood T cell repertoires in COVID-19. Study as a whole: Both acute and convalescent COVID-19 samples were obtained from the United States, Italy and Spain. T cells, B-cell-depleted T cells, or PBMCs supplied cDNA or gDNA.

Germline CDR1 MNHEY, CDR2 SVGAGI. Trimming cost V 6 bases and J 7 bases; bases outside gene matches: 11. This CDR3 has 15 amino acids. The sequence derives from a man aged 45-65 years in a cohort sampled during active COVID-19. The sample consisted of peripheral blood. This rearrangement joins TRBV6-5 to TRBJ1-5; 8 positions match TRBD1. The CDR3 region has the DNA TGTGCCAGCAGCCTCGCAGGGGGCAGCGGGCAGCCCCAGCATTTT. Translating gives CASSLAGGSGQPQHF.